The 14 T cell receptor beta chains given below trace back to one sample, sequenced in a study of blood T cell repertoires in COVID-19. TCRdb keeps only in-frame clones here, not all; method: immunoSEQ multiplex PCR. The top ten clones hold approximately 20% of a sample with some 70,000 clones, more than 60% of them seen once. The sequencing input was peripheral blood. The receptors were sampled from a man aged 55 to 70 with acute or convalescent COVID-19.

The J gene is TRBJ1-1, the V gene TRBV18, with TRBD1 identical over 9 bases. The CDR3 is 13 amino acids. The germline CDR1 and CDR2 sequences are KGHSH and LQKENI. After removal of 2 bases from V and 9 bases from J, the junction contained 4 bases not matched to a gene. CDR3 loop: CASSPDGQGKAFF. Here the CDR3 DNA reads TGTGCCAGCTCACCAGATGGACAGGGGAAAGCTTTCTTT.

This clone was recorded once. The chain uses TRBV6-5 and TRBJ2-5; D is undetermined. V dropped 6 bases and J dropped 1 base, with 9 bases sitting between them. The CDR3 runs 13 residues. Germline-derived CDR1 and CDR2 are MNHEY and SVGAGI. CDR3 in amino acids: CASRRPGQETQYF. DNA for the CDR3: TGTGCCAGCAGGCGACCGGGCCAAGAGACCCAGTACTTC.

This chain uses TRBV6-6 with TRBJ1-3; 8 bases fit TRBD1. With V trimmed by 6 bases and J by 0 bases, 4 bases remained unmatched. Germline V gene data show CDR1 as MNHNY and CDR2 as SVGAGI (reference sequence). This CDR3 region has 15 residues. The CDR3 is CASRDRANSGNTIYF. CDR3 coding DNA: TGTGCCAGCAGGGACAGGGCCAACTCTGGAAACACCATATATTTT.

The chain links TRBV7-9 to TRBJ1-2; the match to TRBD1 covers 9 bases. V lost 5 bases, J lost 8 bases, and 9 bases stayed unmatched. The CDR3 has 14 amino acids. Looked up from germline, CDR1 is SEHNR and CDR2 is FQNEAQ (reference sequence). CDR3 protein: CASSAGDRGNGYTF. CDR3 bases: TGTGCCAGCAGCGCCGGCGACAGGGGGAACGGCTACACCTTC.

The rearrangement joins TRBV28 to TRBJ1-4; D might be TRBD1 (5 bases). The germline CDR1 and CDR2 sequences are MDHEN and SYDVKM. CDR3 length: 14 amino acids. V lost 8 bases and J 7 bases, leaving 17 bases between the germline ends. The DNA of the CDR3 is TGTGCCAGCCTGCCGGGAGGGGAGAGTGAAAAACTGTTTTTT. Its translation: CASLPGGESEKLFF.

This clone was found many times. The V and J genes are TRBV27 and TRBJ2-7, with D unclear. Trimming removed 7 bases from V and 2 bases from J, with 21 bases in between. From germline, CDR1 is MNHEY and CDR2 SMNVEV (reference sequence). This CDR3 is built from 16 residues. The CDR3: CASTSSKRHPPYEQYV. CDR3 nucleotides: TGTGCCAGCACTAGTTCGAAGAGGCACCCTCCCTACGAGCAGTACGTC.

The CDR3 DNA is TGTGCCAGCAGCTACCAGGGGACCACTGAAGCTTTCTTT. This sequence encodes CASSYQGTTEAFF. The genes are TRBV6-1 and TRBJ1-1; TRBD1 might be the D (6 bases). The V end was cut by 6 bases, the J end by 4 bases, with 12 bases between. This CDR3 is built from 13 residues. In germline, CDR1 is MNHNS, CDR2 SASEGT.

The V gene is TRBV19, the J gene TRBJ2-1; D unresolved. The germline V and J ends were trimmed by 5 bases and 8 bases, with 10 bases remaining between them. The CDR3 is made up of 12 amino acids. Germline V lookup: CDR1 LNHDA, CDR2 SQIVND (reference sequence). CDR3 amino acids: CASSLNEHEQFF. The CDR3 DNA sequence: TGTGCCAGTAGTTTGAATGAGCATGAGCAGTTCTTC.

The chain combines TRBV6-1 with TRBJ1-1; D is undetermined. Per the germline V gene, CDR1 is MNHNS and CDR2 is SASEGT. CDR3 size: 14 residues. V lost 1 base and J lost 0, with 6 bases in between. The CDR3 is CASSEDELNTEAFF. The DNA of the CDR3 is TGTGCCAGCAGTGAAGATGAGTTGAACACTGAAGCTTTCTTT.

J is TRBJ2-7 and V is TRBV19, with 7 bases identical to TRBD1. The CDR3 runs to 14 residues. Germline CDR1 reads LNHDA; CDR2 reads SQIVND (reference sequence). The V gene end was trimmed by 6 bases and the J gene end by 2 bases; junction bases not matched to a gene: 7. The CDR3 sequence is CASSYRDRAYEQYF. Written as DNA, the CDR3 is TGTGCCAGTAGCTACCGGGACAGAGCCTACGAGCAGTACTTC.

This chain uses TRBV7-3 with TRBJ2-2; 9 bases map to TRBD2. The CDR3 covers 17 residues. Trimming cost V 0 bases and J 3 bases; bases outside gene matches: 5. The germline V gene has CDR1 SGHTA and CDR2 FQGTGA. Here the CDR3 DNA reads TGTGCCAGCAGCTTAACCGGCGGGAGGGCCGACACCGGGGAGCTGTTTTTT. It translates to CASSLTGGRADTGELFF.

The chain employs TRBV5-4 and TRBJ2-3; 13 nucleotides line up with TRBD2. The trim removed 4 bases at V and 4 bases at J, leaving 6 bases unmatched. The V gene's germline CDR1 is SGHNT and CDR2 YYREEE (reference sequence). The CDR3 totals 16 residues. Written as DNA, the CDR3 is TGTGCCAGCAGCGCCGGGACTAGCGGGACAGCAGATACGCAGTATTTT. As protein: CASSAGTSGTADTQYF.

The chain is built from TRBV6-1 and TRBJ2-7; no reliable D call. Trimming removed 2 bases from V and 2 bases from J, with 16 bases in between. The germline V gene has CDR1 MNHNS and CDR2 SASEGT. The CDR3 loop spans 16 amino acids. The CDR3 DNA reads as TGTGCCAGCAGTGAACCAGCAGGCTCAGACACCTACGAGCAGTACTTC. This translates into CASSEPAGSDTYEQYF.

This clone was detected only a few times. The chain couples TRBV6-5 to TRBJ2-6, with 12 bases identical to TRBD1. This CDR3 region has 15 residues. The germline gives CDR1 MNHEY, CDR2 SVGAGI. The trim removed 6 bases at V and 13 bases at J, leaving 10 bases unmatched. The CDR3 DNA sequence: TGTGCCAGCAGCCGCCTGGGACAGGGGGCGGGAGTCCTGACTTTC. This codes for CASSRLGQGAGVLTF.